This T cell receptor (beta chain) was captured by sequencing in a study of beta chain features in type 1 diabetes. Findings of the study overall: All four CD4+ subsets from Type 1 diabetes patients carried moderately but significantly shorter TCRB CDR3s. Researchers reported that naive, central memory and Treg TCRB repertoires appeared more similar in patients than in healthy donors. Possible PCR preference for shorter templates applied equally to patients and controls.

Naive, central memory, regulatory and stem cell-like memory cells within the CD4+ compartment were sorted using CD45RO/CCR7/CD25/CD127/CD95/CD27. Purity exceeding 98% was reached by all sorted populations. The authors reverse transcribed all of the isolated RNA, so sequencing captured expressed TCRB transcripts. The method was immunoSEQ multiplex PCR; TCRdb's version includes in-frame clones alone and lacks a portion of them. The sample lists approximately 50,000 clones; roughly 39% were seen once. This CDR3 contains 18 residues. With 3 bases clipped from V and 0 bases from J, the junction kept 13 bases outside the gene matches. Germline-derived CDR1 and CDR2 are MDHEN and SYDVKM. Note on this clone: Antigen specificity is unknown.

This chain connects TRBV28 to TRBJ1-1, with 7 bases that match TRBD1. The sequence derives from a man younger than 40 with type 1 diabetes. Sequencing was performed on Tregs from blood. Here the CDR3 reads CASSLSTGIRSLNTEAFF. DNA of the CDR3: TGTGCCAGCAGTTTGTCGACAGGGATCCGTTCTTTGAACACTGAAGCTTTCTTT. The full variable domain, with the rest looked up from reference TRBV28 and TRBJ1-1, is DVKVTQSSRYLVKRTGEKVFLECVQDMDHENMFWYRQDPGLGLRLIYFSYDVKMKEKGDIPEGYSVSREKKERFSLILESASTNQTSMYLCASSLSTGIRSLNTEAFFGQGTRLTVV.